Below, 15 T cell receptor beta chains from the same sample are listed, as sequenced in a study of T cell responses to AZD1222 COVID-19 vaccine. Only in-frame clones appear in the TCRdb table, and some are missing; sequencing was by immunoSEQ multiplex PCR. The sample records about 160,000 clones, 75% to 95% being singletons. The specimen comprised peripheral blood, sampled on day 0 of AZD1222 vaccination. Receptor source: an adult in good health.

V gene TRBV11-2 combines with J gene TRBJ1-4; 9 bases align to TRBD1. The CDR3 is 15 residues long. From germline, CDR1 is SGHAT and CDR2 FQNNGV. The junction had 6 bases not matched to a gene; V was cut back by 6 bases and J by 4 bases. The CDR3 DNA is TGTGCCAGCAGTTGGACAGGGGTGGGTAATGAAAAACTGTTTTTT. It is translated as CASSWTGVGNEKLFF. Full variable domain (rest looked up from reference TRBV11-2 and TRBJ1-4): EAGVAQSPRYKIIEKRQSVAFWCNPISGHATLYWYQQILGQGPKLLIQFQNNGVVDDSQLPKDRFSAERLKGVDSTLKIQPAKLEDSAVYLCASSWTGVGNEKLFFGSGTQLSVL.

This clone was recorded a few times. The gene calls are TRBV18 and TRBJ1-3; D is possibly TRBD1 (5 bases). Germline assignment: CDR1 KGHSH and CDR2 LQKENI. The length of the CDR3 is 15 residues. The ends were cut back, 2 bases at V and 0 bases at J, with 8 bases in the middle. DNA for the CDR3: TGTGCCAGCTCACCATCGGGGGGCTCTGGAAACACCATATATTTT. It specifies CASSPSGGSGNTIYF.

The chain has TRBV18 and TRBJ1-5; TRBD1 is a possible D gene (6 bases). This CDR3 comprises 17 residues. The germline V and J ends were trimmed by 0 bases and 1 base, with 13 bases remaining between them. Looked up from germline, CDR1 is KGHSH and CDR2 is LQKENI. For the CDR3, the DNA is TGTGCCAGCTCACCACCGGGGGGCGGCGTGAGCAATCAGCCCCAGCATTTT. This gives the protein CASSPPGGGVSNQPQHF.

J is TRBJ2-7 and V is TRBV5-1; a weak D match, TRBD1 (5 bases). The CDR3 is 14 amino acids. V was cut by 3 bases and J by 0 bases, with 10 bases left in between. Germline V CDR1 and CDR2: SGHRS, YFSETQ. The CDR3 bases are TGCGCCAGCAGCTACGACAGCAGCTCCTACGAGCAGTACTTC. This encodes CASSYDSSSYEQYF.

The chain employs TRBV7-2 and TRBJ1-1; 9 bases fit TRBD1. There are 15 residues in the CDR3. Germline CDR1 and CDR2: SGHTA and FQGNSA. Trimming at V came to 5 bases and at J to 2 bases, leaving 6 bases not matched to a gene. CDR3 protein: CASSLQGALNTEAFF. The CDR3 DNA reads TGTGCCAGCAGCCTACAGGGGGCTCTCAACACTGAAGCTTTCTTT.

The CDR3 DNA sequence: TGCGCCAGCAGCTTGGGGGTCAGCTCCTACAATGAGCAGTTCTTC. This encodes CASSLGVSSYNEQFF. V usage is TRBV5-1 and J usage is TRBJ2-1; no reliable D call. Trimming took 0 bases from V and 0 from J, leaving 7 bases between them. Germline V CDR1 and CDR2: SGHRS, YFSETQ. This CDR3 region has 15 residues.

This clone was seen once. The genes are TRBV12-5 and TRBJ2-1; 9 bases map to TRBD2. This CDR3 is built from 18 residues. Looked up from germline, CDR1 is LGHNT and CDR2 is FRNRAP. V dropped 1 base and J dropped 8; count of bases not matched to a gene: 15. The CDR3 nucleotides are TGTGCTAGTGGTTTGGGCCAGGTGGCGCTAGCGGGGAAGGATGAGCAGTTCTTC. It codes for CASGLGQVALAGKDEQFF.

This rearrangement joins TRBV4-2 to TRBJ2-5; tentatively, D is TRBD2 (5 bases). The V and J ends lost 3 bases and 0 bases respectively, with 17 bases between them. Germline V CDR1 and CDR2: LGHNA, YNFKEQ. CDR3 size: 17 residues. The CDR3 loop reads CASSHGLNELYQETQYF. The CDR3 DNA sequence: TGTGCCAGCAGCCACGGACTGAACGAGTTGTACCAAGAGACCCAGTACTTC.

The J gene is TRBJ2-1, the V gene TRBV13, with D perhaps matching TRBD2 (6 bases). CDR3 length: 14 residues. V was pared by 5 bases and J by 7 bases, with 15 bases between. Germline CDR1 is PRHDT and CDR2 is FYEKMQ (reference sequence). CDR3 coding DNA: TGTGCCAGCAGCCCCTGGAGGGTCTTGAATGAGCAGTTCTTC. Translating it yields CASSPWRVLNEQFF. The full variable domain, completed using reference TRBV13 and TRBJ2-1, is AAGVIQSPRHLIKEKRETATLKCYPIPRHDTVYWYQQGPGQDPQFLISFYEKMQSDKGSIPDRFSAQQFSDYHSELNMSSLELGDSALYFCASSPWRVLNEQFFGPGTRLTVL.

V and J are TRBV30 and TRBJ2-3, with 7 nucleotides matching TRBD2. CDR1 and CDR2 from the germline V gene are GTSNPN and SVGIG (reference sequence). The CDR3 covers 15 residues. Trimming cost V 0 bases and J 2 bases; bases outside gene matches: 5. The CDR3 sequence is CAWSVGRGTTDTQYF. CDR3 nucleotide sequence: TGTGCCTGGAGTGTGGGGCGGGGGACCACAGATACGCAGTATTTT.

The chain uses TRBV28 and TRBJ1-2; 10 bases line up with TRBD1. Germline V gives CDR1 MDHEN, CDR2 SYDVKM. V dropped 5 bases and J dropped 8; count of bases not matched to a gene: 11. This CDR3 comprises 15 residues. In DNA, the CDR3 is TGTGCCAGCAGTCTTTCGGGACAGGGGCGCCCGGGCTACACCTTC. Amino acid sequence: CASSLSGQGRPGYTF.

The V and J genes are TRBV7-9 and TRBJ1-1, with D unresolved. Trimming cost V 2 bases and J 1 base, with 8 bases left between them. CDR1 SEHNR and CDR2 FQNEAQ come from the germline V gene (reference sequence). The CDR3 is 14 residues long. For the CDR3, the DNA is TGTGCCAGCAGCTTATTGGGGAAGAACACTGAAGCTTTCTTT. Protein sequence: CASSLLGKNTEAFF. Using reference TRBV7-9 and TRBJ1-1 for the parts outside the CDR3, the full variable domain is DTGVSQNPRHKITKRGQNVTFRCDPISEHNRLYWYRQTLGQGPEFLTYFQNEAQLEKSRLLSDRFSAERPKGSFSTLEIQRTEQGDSAMYLCASSLLGKNTEAFFGQGTRLTVV.

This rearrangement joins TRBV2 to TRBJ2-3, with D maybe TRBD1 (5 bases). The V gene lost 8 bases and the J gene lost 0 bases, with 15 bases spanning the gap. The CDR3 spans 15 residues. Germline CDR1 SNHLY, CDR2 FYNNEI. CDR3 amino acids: CASGRRGSSTDTQYF. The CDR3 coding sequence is TGTGCCAGCGGTCGAAGGGGTTCTAGCACAGATACGCAGTATTTT.

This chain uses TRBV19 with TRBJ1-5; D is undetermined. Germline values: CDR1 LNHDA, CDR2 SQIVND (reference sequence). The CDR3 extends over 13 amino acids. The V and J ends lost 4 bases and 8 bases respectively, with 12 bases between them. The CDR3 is CASSSMQVKPQHF. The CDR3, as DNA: TGTGCCAGTAGTAGTATGCAAGTAAAGCCCCAGCATTTT.

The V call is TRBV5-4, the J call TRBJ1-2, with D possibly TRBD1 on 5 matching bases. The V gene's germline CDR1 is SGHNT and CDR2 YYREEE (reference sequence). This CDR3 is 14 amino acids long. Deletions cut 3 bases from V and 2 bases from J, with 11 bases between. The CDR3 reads CASSSGGANYGYTF. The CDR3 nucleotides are TGTGCCAGCAGCTCCGGCGGGGCCAACTATGGCTACACCTTC.